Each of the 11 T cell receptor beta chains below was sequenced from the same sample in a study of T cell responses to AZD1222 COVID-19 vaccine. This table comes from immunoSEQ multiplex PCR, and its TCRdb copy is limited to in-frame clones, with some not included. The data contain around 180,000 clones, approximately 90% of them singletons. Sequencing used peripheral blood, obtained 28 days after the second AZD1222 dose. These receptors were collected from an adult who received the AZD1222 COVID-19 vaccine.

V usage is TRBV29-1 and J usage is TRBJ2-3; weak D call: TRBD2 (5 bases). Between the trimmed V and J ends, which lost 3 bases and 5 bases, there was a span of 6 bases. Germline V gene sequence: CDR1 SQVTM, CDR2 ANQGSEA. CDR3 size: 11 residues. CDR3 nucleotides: TGCAGCGTTGAGGCGGGAGATACGCAGTATTTT. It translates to CSVEAGDTQYF.

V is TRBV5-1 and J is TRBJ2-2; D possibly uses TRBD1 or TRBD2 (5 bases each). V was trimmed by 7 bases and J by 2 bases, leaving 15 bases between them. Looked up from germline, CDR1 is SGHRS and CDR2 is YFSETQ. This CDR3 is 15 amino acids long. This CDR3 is CASLPGTLNTGELFF. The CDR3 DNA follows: TGCGCCAGCCTCCCCGGGACCCTCAACACCGGGGAGCTGTTTTTT.

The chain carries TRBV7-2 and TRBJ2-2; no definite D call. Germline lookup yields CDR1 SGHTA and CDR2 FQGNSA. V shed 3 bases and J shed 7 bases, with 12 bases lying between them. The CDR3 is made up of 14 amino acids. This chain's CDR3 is CASSFWQDSGELFF. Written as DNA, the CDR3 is TGTGCCAGCAGCTTTTGGCAGGATAGCGGGGAGCTGTTTTTT.

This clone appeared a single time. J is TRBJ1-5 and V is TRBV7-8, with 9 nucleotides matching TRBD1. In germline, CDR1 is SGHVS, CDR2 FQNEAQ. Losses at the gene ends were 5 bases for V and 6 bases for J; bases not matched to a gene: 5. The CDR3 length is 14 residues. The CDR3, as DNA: TGTGCCAGCAGCCGAGACAGGGGGTCTCAGCCCCAGCATTTT. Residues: CASSRDRGSQPQHF.

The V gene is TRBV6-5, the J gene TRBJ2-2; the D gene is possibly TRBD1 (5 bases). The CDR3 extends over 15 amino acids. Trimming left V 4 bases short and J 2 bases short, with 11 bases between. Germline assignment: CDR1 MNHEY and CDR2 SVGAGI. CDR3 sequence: CASSFRQTNTGELFF. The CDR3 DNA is TGTGCCAGCAGTTTCCGACAGACTAACACCGGGGAGCTGTTTTTT.

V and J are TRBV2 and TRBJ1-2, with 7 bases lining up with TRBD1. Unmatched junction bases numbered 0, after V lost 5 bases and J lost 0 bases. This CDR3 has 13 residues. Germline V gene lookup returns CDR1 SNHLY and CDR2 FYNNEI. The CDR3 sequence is CASSRGPNYGYTF. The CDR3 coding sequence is TGTGCCAGCAGTAGGGGGCCTAACTATGGCTACACCTTC.

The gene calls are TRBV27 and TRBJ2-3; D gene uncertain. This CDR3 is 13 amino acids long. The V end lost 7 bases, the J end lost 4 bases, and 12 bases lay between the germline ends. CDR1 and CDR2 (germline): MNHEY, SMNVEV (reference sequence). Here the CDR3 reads CASTSQVADTQYF. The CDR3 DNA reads TGTGCCAGCACGTCCCAGGTGGCAGATACGCAGTATTTT.

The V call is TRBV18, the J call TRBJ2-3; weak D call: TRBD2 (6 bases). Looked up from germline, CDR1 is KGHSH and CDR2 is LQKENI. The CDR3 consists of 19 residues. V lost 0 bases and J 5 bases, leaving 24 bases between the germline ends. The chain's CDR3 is CASSPPQSGGPSAGDTQYF. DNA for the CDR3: TGTGCCAGCTCACCACCACAGTCCGGGGGACCTAGCGCCGGAGATACGCAGTATTTT. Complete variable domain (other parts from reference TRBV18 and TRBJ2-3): NAGVMQNPRHLVRRRGQEARLRCSPMKGHSHVYWYRQLPEEGLKFMVYLQKENIIDESGMPKERFSAEFPKEGPSILRIQQVVRGDSAAYFCASSPPQSGGPSAGDTQYFGPGTRLTVL.

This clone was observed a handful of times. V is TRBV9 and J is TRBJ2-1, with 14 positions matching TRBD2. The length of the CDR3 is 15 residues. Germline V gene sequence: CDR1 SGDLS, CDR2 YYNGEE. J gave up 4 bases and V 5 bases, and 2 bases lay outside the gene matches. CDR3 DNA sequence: TGTGCCAGCAGTGGGACTAGCGGGAGATACAATGAGCAGTTCTTC. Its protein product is CASSGTSGRYNEQFF.

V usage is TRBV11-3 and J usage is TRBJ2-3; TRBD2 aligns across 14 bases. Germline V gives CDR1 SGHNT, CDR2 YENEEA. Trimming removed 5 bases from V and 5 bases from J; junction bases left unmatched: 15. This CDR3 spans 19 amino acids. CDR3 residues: CASSTREGTSGRGRDTQYF. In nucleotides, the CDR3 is TGTGCCAGCAGCACTCGCGAGGGGACTAGCGGGAGAGGTAGAGATACGCAGTATTTT.

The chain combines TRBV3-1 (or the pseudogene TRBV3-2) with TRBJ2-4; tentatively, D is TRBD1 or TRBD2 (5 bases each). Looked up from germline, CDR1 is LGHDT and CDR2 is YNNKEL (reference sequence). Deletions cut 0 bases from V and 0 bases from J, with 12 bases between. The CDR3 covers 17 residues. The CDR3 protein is CASSQDEGPLAKNIQYF. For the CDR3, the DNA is TGTGCCAGCAGCCAAGATGAGGGGCCCTTAGCCAAAAACATTCAGTACTTC.